The TCR beta chain under discussion was sequenced for a study of T cell responses to AZD1222 COVID-19 vaccine. General observations from the study: No day 14 peak samples; only post-peak repertoires were characterized. White British people made up most donors, females outnumbered males, and clonal diversity was possibly underestimated.

This table comes from immunoSEQ multiplex PCR, and its TCRdb copy is limited to in-frame clones, with some not included. In the table there are over 100,000 clones, roughly nine tenths of which are singletons. This clone was counted once. Its target is not known. The J segment lost 4 bases and the V segment lost 7 bases, leaving 3 bases of the junction unmatched. The CDR3 is made up of 13 amino acids. Material: peripheral blood, obtained on day 0 of AZD1222 vaccination. The chain has TRBV12-3 or TRBV12-4 and TRBJ1-2; 10 bases align to TRBD1. The sequence was obtained from an adult in good health. CDR3 in amino acids: CASKRTGGYGYTF. The CDR3 DNA reads as TGTGCCAGCAAACGGACAGGGGGCTATGGCTACACCTTC.